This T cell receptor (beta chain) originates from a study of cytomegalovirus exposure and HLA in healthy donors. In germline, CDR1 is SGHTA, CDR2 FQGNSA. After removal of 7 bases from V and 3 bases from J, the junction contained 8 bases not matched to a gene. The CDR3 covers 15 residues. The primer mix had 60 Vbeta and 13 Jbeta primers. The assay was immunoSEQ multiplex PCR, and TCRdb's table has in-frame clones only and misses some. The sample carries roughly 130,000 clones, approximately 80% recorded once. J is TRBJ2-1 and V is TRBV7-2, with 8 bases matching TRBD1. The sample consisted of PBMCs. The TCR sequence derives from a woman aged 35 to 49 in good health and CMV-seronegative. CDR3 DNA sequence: TGTGCCAGCACCCAGGGGGCGGGGTTCTACAATGAGCAGTTCTTC. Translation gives CASTQGAGFYNEQFF.